The next 7 T cell receptor beta chains were all read from a single sample in a study of blood T cell repertoires in COVID-19. Produced via immunoSEQ multiplex PCR; TCRdb's table is partial and in-frame only. In the table there are some 530,000 clones, around 85% of which are singletons. Sequencing input: peripheral blood. Receptor source: a human donor in a cohort sampled during active COVID-19.

This sequence joins TRBV24-1 and TRBJ2-2; unclear D gene. CDR1 and CDR2 from the germline V gene are KGHDR and SFDVKD. This CDR3 has 16 amino acids. V dropped 4 bases and J dropped 0 bases, with 11 bases sitting between them. In nucleotides, the CDR3 is TGTGCCACCAGTGACCGAGCGCCGACGAACACCGGGGAGCTGTTTTTT. It yields the protein CATSDRAPTNTGELFF.

Concerning this clone: Additional DNA sequences in this sample encode the identical CDR3. The chain links TRBV9 to TRBJ2-7; the match to TRBD1 covers 7 bases. This CDR3 contains 14 residues. J gave up 2 bases and V 1 base, and 3 bases lay outside the gene matches. CDR1 SGDLS and CDR2 YYNGEE come from the germline V gene. The CDR3 sequence: CASSVTGTAYEQYF. In DNA, the CDR3 is TGTGCCAGCAGCGTAACCGGGACAGCCTACGAGCAGTACTTC.

This clone was found once. This chain uses TRBV29-1 with TRBJ1-1; D gene unclear. The CDR3 consists of 12 residues. Germline V gives CDR1 SQVTM, CDR2 ANQGSEA. V gave up 5 bases and J gave up 4 bases, with 11 bases separating them. The CDR3 is CSVSLGGTEAFF. The CDR3 bases are TGCAGCGTTTCCCTGGGAGGCACTGAAGCTTTCTTT.

This clone was observed a handful of times. The chain has TRBV7-9 and TRBJ2-2; TRBD2 agrees at 9 bases. The CDR3 totals 16 residues. J lost 7 bases, V lost 5 bases, and 11 bases had no gene match. The germline V gene encodes CDR1 SEHNR and CDR2 FQNEAQ (reference sequence). CDR3 region: CASSVRAGGNHGELFF. The CDR3 DNA reads TGTGCCAGCAGCGTTAGAGCGGGAGGTAATCACGGGGAGCTGTTTTTT.

This chain uses TRBV2 with TRBJ2-7; 9 bases map to TRBD1. Germline V lookup: CDR1 SNHLY, CDR2 FYNNEI. The V and J ends lost 6 bases and 5 bases, in that order; junction bases with no gene match: 11. This CDR3 spans 15 amino acids. In DNA, the CDR3 is TGTGCCAGCAGAAACATACAGGGGGCCTTTAACGAGCAGTACTTC. Its protein is CASRNIQGAFNEQYF.

The chain recombines TRBV11-2 with TRBJ2-5; the D is unclear. The V gene's germline CDR1 is SGHAT and CDR2 FQNNGV. V was pared by 0 bases and J by 5 bases, with 10 bases between. CDR3 length equals 14 residues. CDR3 residues: CASSLERSVETQYF. The CDR3 DNA is TGTGCCAGCAGCTTAGAAAGGAGCGTTGAGACCCAGTACTTC.

The chain joins TRBV6-5 to TRBJ2-7, with D perhaps TRBD2 (5 bases). This CDR3 has 13 amino acids. The V gene lost 6 bases and the J gene lost 3 bases, with 12 bases spanning the gap. Germline V CDR1 and CDR2: MNHEY, SVGAGI. CDR3 in DNA: TGTGCCAGCAGACTAGACCTCGACTACGAGCAGTACTTC. This gives the protein CASRLDLDYEQYF.